This TCR beta chain was sequenced in a study of shared clonotypes between healthy human individuals. Positive CCR7 selection of CD45RO-negative cells yielded the naive CD8 cells, and terminally differentiated effector memory CD45RA+ cells were excluded. CDR1 is MNHNS and CDR2 is SASEGT in the germline V gene. V was shortened by 2 bases and J by 0 bases, with 17 bases between the two germline ends. This CDR3 comprises 18 residues. This clone was recorded once. TCRdb keeps only in-frame clones here, not all; method: immunoSEQ multiplex PCR. Of 2 million to 2.5 million clones listed, approximately 94% are singletons.

The sequencing sample was made of naive CD8+ T cells from PBMCs. The chain has TRBV6-1 and TRBJ2-1; no firm D call. The clonotype comes from a man aged 18-30 years in good health. Some clones in this sample may be carry-over from other donors' samples. CDR3 bases: TGTGCCAGCAGTGAATACCTTATTGACACCTCCTCCTACAATGAGCAGTTCTTC. It is translated as CASSEYLIDTSSYNEQFF.